The T cell receptor beta chain described here comes from a study of T cell responses to AZD1222 COVID-19 vaccine. Study-wide points: Of spike-specific TCRs, nearly half reportedly target regions left unmutated in variants. All repertoire sampling was performed exclusively after the peak T cell response.

Of note for this clone: Its antigen is undetermined.

Germline assignment: CDR1 MGHRA and CDR2 YSYEKL. The V and J ends lost 4 bases and 2 bases, in that order; junction bases with no gene match: 7. This CDR3 has 16 residues. Sequenced by immunoSEQ multiplex PCR; TCRdb stores in-frame clones only, minus some. Of 150,000 to 200,000 clones detected, less than 95% appear once; the ten largest clones hold roughly 6.2%. This receptor was taken from an adult who received the AZD1222 COVID-19 vaccine. Sequenced here: peripheral blood, sampled 28 days after the second AZD1222 dose. J is TRBJ1-2 and V is TRBV4-1; 10 bases fit TRBD1. CDR3 sequence reads: CASSRGTGDVNYGYTF. The CDR3 DNA sequence: TGCGCCAGCAGCCGAGGGACAGGGGACGTGAACTATGGCTACACCTTC.